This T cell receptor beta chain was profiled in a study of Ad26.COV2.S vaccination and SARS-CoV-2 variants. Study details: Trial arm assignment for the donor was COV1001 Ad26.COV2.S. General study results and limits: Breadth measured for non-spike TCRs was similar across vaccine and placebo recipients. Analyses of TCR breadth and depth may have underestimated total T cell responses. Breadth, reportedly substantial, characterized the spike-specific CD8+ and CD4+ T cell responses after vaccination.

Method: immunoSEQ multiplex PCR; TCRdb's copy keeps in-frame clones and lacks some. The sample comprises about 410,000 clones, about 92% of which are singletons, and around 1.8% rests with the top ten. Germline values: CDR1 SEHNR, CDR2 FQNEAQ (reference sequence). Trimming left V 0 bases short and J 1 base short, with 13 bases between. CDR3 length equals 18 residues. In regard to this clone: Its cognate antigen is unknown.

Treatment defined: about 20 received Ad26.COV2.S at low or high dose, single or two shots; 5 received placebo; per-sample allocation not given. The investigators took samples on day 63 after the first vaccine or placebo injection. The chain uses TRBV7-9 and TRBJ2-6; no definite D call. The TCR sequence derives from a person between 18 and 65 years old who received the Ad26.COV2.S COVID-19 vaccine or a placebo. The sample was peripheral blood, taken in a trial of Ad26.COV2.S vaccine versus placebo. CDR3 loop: CASSLAWIRESGANVLTF. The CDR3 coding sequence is TGTGCCAGCAGCTTAGCTTGGATTAGGGAATCTGGGGCCAACGTCCTGACTTTC. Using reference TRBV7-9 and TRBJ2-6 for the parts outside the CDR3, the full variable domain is DTGVSQNPRHKITKRGQNVTFRCDPISEHNRLYWYRQTLGQGPEFLTYFQNEAQLEKSRLLSDRFSAERPKGSFSTLEIQRTEQGDSAMYLCASSLAWIRESGANVLTFGAGSRLTVL.